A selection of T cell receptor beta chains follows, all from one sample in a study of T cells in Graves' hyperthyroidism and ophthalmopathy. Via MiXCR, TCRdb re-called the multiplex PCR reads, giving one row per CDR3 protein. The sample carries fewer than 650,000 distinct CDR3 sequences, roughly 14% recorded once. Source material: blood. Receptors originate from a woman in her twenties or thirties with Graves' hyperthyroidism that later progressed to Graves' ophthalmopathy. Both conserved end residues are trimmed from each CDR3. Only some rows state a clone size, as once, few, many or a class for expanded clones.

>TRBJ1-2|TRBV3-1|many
ASSQDRQSYGYT
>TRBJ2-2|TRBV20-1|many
SATRGGANTGELF
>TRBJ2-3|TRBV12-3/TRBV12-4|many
ASRGTSGGRWTDTQY
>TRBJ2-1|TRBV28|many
ASFPAVSFNEQF
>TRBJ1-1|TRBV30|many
AWIPISTSTEAF
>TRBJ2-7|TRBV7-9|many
ASSTSSGEQY
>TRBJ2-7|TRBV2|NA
ASGEGGLAGGIGSHEQY
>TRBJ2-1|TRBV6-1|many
ASSRVTSSYNEQF
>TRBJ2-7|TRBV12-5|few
ASGFHLRQVPYEQY
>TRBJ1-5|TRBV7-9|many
ASSGQANQPQH
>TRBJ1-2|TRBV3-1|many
ASSQDVDRAGYT
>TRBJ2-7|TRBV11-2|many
ASSQGLAATYEQY
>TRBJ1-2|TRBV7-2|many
ASSSSGGSYGYT
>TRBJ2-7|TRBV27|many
ASSFSGTGGYEQY
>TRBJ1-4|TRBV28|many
ASSVQREKLF
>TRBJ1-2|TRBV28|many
ASSDRFGYT
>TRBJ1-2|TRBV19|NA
AGSTTGEGGYT
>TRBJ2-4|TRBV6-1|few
ASSEQGGAKNIQY
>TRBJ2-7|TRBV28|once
ASSFISGGEYEQY
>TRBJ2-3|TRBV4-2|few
ASSPRSGDYTDTQY
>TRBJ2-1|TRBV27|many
ASSLKIVNEQF
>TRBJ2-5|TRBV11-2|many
ASSLWGGVETQY
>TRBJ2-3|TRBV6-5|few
ASSYSQGQGGDTQY
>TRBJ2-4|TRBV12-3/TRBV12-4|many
ASSFSGGGAKNIQY
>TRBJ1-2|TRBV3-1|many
ASSRKATVTYGYT
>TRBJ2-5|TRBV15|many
ATSGIAGVQRETQY
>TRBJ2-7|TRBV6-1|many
ASTEGAGGVYEQY
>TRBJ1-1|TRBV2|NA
ASSDRGSNTEAF
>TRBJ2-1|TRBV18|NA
ASSPPVGSRNSYNEQF
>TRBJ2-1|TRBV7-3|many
ASSLERGHEQF
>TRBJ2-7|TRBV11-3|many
ASSLAGGIGILLYEQY
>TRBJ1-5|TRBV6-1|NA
ASAQGQSNQPQH
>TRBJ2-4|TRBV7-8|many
ASSLSSTASRNIQY
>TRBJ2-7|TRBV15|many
ATSRPTGQPYEQY
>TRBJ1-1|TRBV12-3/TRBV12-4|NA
ASSLQRVETEAF
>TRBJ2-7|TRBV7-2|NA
ASSLATGGPYEQY
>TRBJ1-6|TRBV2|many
ASSERGNNSPLH
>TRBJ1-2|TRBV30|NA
ACQFTRGGHGYT
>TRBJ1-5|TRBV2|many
ASSSNDGSNQPQH
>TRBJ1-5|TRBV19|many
ASSLPTGEMPRNQPQH
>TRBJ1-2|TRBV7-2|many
ASSLATYGYT
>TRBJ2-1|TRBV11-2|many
ASSLGPSNEQF